The 17 T cell receptor beta chains below all came from one sample that was sequenced in a study of beta chain features in type 1 diabetes. Notes on the study in general: Shorter TCRB CDR3s, moderately but significantly so, were found in Type 1 diabetes patients in all four CD4+ subsets.

Investigators reverse transcribed all isolated RNA, so they sequenced expressed TCRB transcripts. The method was immunoSEQ multiplex PCR; TCRdb's version includes in-frame clones alone and lacks a portion of them. The table includes about 370,000 clones, around 10% detected once. No cognate antigen is known for these TCRs. Sequenced sample: central memory CD4+ T cells from blood. Receptors were obtained from a young man with type 1 diabetes.

The chain carries TRBV28 and TRBJ2-1, with D maybe TRBD2 (7 bases). V lost 5 bases and J lost 7, with 18 bases in between. This CDR3 comprises 15 residues. In germline, CDR1 is MDHEN, CDR2 SYDVKM. CDR3 sequence (DNA): TGTGCCAGCAGTCGGGGGGCAGGGAAAGGGAATGAGCAGTTCTTC. This codes for CASSRGAGKGNEQFF.

This chain connects TRBV7-6 to TRBJ2-5; D unclear. V was cut by 5 bases and J by 0 bases, with 4 bases left in between. The V gene's germline CDR1 is SGHVS and CDR2 FNYEAQ. CDR3 size: 12 residues. CDR3 amino acids: CASSRNQETQYF. CDR3 DNA: TGTGCCAGCAGCCGCAACCAAGAGACCCAGTACTTC.

This chain links TRBV15 with TRBJ2-7, with D perhaps TRBD1 or TRBD2 (5 bases each). The germline CDR1 and CDR2 sequences are LNHNV and YYDKDF (reference sequence). Deletions cut 5 bases from V and 9 bases from J, with 23 bases between. The CDR3 totals 15 residues. Here the CDR3 DNA reads TGTGCCACCAGCCAGAACCGGGACCCCAGAGTAACGCAGTACTTC. It yields the protein CATSQNRDPRVTQYF.

This clone was counted many times. V gene TRBV5-1 combines with J gene TRBJ1-2; 7 bases line up with TRBD1. Losses at the gene ends were 0 bases for V and 7 bases for J; bases not matched to a gene: 6. The CDR3 is 14 amino acids. CDR1 is SGHRS, CDR2 YFSETQ, per germline. Here the CDR3 reads CASSLDVAGGGYTF. CDR3 bases: TGCGCCAGCAGCTTGGATGTGGCAGGGGGTGGCTACACCTTC.

This clone was seen ten or more times. This rearrangement joins TRBV4-1 to TRBJ2-2; D is perhaps TRBD1 or TRBD2 (5 bases each). The CDR3 consists of 16 residues. Trimming removed 2 bases at V and 4 bases at J, with 14 bases between. Germline CDR1 and CDR2: MGHRA and YSYEKL. This CDR3 reads CASSQPSGTSTGELFF. The CDR3 nucleotides read TGCGCCAGCAGCCAACCCTCCGGGACGAGCACCGGGGAGCTGTTTTTT.

The chain employs TRBV5-4 and TRBJ2-1, with D tentatively TRBD2 (6 bases). Germline CDR1 is SGHNT and CDR2 is YYREEE (reference sequence). The CDR3 runs to 17 residues. V lost 4 bases and J lost 3, with 20 bases in between. This CDR3 is CASSHFVSGSGYNEQFF. The CDR3, as DNA: TGTGCCAGCAGCCATTTCGTCAGTGGTAGCGGCTACAATGAGCAGTTCTTC. The whole variable domain, filled in from reference TRBV5-4 and TRBJ2-1, reads ETGVTQSPTHLIKTRGQQVTLRCSSQSGHNTVSWYQQALGQGPQFIFQYYREEENGRGNFPPRFSGLQFPNYSSELNVNALELDDSALYLCASSHFVSGSGYNEQFFGPGTRLTVL.

This clone was detected a few times. This chain joins TRBV7-9 and TRBJ2-2; no firm D call. V was shortened by 1 base and J by 3 bases, with 6 bases between the two germline ends. The CDR3 has 14 amino acids. The germline gives CDR1 SEHNR, CDR2 FQNEAQ (reference sequence). CDR3 protein: CASSLDLDTGELFF. In DNA, the CDR3 is TGTGCCAGCAGCTTAGACTTGGACACCGGGGAGCTGTTTTTT.

This clone has more than one count but fewer than ten. The chain has TRBV7-9 and TRBJ2-7; D may be TRBD1 (5 bases). The CDR3 has 13 residues. CDR1 is SEHNR, CDR2 FQNEAQ, per germline (reference sequence). V was cut by 5 bases and J by 7 bases, with 15 bases left in between. The CDR3 region is CASSQGAEWEQYF. The DNA for the CDR3 is TGTGCCAGCAGCCAAGGGGCAGAGTGGGAGCAGTACTTC.

A few counts support this clone. The V gene is TRBV6-6, the J gene TRBJ2-5; TRBD1 might be the D (5 bases). The CDR3 runs to 11 residues. Germline lookup yields CDR1 MNHNY and CDR2 SVGAGI (reference sequence). The germline V and J ends were trimmed by 8 bases and 2 bases, with 6 bases remaining between them. The CDR3 DNA is TGTGCCAGCCGACAGCAAGAGACCCAGTACTTC. It yields the protein CASRQQETQYF.

This clone came up many times. The chain has TRBV7-9 and TRBJ2-5; TRBD2 might be the D (6 bases). Germline assignment: CDR1 SEHNR and CDR2 FQNEAQ (reference sequence). V lost 6 bases, J lost 6 bases, and 23 bases lay in between. The CDR3 sequence is 16 residues long. The CDR3 loop reads CASSPAQDGRYQTQYF. The CDR3 nucleotides are TGTGCCAGCAGTCCCGCTCAAGACGGGAGATATCAGACCCAGTACTTC. Looking up the rest from reference TRBV7-9 and TRBJ2-5 gives the full variable domain: DTGVSQNPRHKITKRGQNVTFRCDPISEHNRLYWYRQTLGQGPEFLTYFQNEAQLEKSRLLSDRFSAERPKGSFSTLEIQRTEQGDSAMYLCASSPAQDGRYQTQYFGPGTRLLVL.

The gene calls are TRBV28 and TRBJ1-2, with D tentatively TRBD1 (5 bases). CDR3 length equals 18 residues. The germline CDR1 and CDR2 sequences are MDHEN and SYDVKM. Between the trimmed V and J ends, which lost 1 base and 0 bases, there was a span of 18 bases. The CDR3 protein is CASSLSPARVSPNYGYTF. CDR3 DNA sequence: TGTGCCAGCAGTTTATCCCCCGCCAGGGTGTCACCTAACTATGGCTACACCTTC.

This clone was seen more than once but under ten times. The V call is TRBV2, the J call TRBJ2-2, with a weak D call TRBD2 (5 bases). The CDR3 extends over 13 amino acids. CDR1 and CDR2 (germline): SNHLY, FYNNEI. Between the trimmed V and J ends, which lost 8 bases and 4 bases, there was a span of 11 bases. CDR3 region: CASRSEGTGELFF. The DNA for the CDR3 is TGTGCCAGCCGGTCTGAGGGCACCGGGGAGCTGTTTTTT.

The chain has TRBV5-5 and TRBJ2-5; possibly TRBD1 or TRBD2 for D (5 bases each). This CDR3 comprises 14 residues. The V gene's germline CDR1 is SGHKS and CDR2 YYEKEE (reference sequence). V was shortened by 6 bases and J by 4 bases, with 16 bases between the two germline ends. The CDR3 region has the DNA TGTGCCAGCACTACCCGAGGGGCGCCAGAGACCCAGTACTTC. Its protein is CASTTRGAPETQYF.

The sample holds many counts of this clone. This same CDR3 is encoded by further DNA sequences in the sample. V usage is TRBV18 and J usage is TRBJ2-6; 11 bases are shared with TRBD1. CDR3 length equals 16 residues. CDR1 KGHSH and CDR2 LQKENI come from the germline V gene. Trimming cost V 6 bases and J 2 bases; bases outside gene matches: 3. The CDR3 DNA reads TGTGCCAGCTCCGTGGGACAGGGGGCTGGGGCCAACGTCCTGACTTTC. Amino acids: CASSVGQGAGANVLTF. The variable domain in full, with the rest retrieved from reference TRBV18 and TRBJ2-6, is NAGVMQNPRHLVRRRGQEARLRCSPMKGHSHVYWYRQLPEEGLKFMVYLQKENIIDESGMPKERFSAEFPKEGPSILRIQQVVRGDSAAYFCASSVGQGAGANVLTFGAGSRLTVL.

This clone was observed a few times. One base away lies a much larger clone, so this may be a sequencing read error. This same CDR3 is encoded by further DNA sequences in the sample. The chain links TRBV7-9 to TRBJ2-7; the D is unclear. The germline V gene encodes CDR1 SEHNR and CDR2 FQNEAQ (reference sequence). The V end was cut by 2 bases, the J end by 5 bases, with 4 bases between. The CDR3 covers 11 residues. The chain's CDR3 is CASSLTHEQYF. The DNA of the CDR3 is TGTGCCAGCAGCTTAACCCACGAGCAGTACTTC.

This clone was recorded a few times. The V gene is TRBV27, the J gene TRBJ2-5; D is ambiguous. The germline V gene has CDR1 MNHEY and CDR2 SMNVEV (reference sequence). The CDR3 length is 12 residues. Trimming pared 5 bases from V and 4 bases from J, leaving 8 bases between. CDR3 region: CASSTLGETQYF. In DNA, the CDR3 is TGTGCCAGCAGTACCCTGGGAGAGACCCAGTACTTC.

The V and J genes are TRBV6-6 and TRBJ1-1; 8 nucleotides match TRBD1. The germline V gene encodes CDR1 MNHNY and CDR2 SVGAGI (reference sequence). The CDR3 is 16 residues long. J was trimmed by 0 bases and V by 5 bases; bases with no gene match: 8. CDR3 region: CASSLASGGLNTEAFF. CDR3 coding DNA: TGTGCCAGCAGTCTCGCTTCAGGGGGCTTGAACACTGAAGCTTTCTTT.